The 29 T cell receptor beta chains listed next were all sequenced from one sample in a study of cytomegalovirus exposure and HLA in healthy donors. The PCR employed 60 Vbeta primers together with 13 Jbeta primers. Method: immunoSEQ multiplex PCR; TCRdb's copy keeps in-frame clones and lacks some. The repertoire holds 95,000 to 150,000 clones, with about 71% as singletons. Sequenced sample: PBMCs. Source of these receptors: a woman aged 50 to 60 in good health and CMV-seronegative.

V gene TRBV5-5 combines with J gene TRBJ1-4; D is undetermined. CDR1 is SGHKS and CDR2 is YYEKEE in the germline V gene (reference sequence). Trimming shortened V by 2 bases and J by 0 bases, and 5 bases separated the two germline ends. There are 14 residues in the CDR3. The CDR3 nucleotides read TGTGCCAGCAGCTTCAGATCAACTAATGAAAAACTGTTTTTT. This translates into CASSFRSTNEKLFF.

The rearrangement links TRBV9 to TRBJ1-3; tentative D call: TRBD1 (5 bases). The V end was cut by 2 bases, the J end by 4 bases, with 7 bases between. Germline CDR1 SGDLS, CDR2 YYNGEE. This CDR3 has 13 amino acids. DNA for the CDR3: TGTGCCAGCAGCGTGGACATGGGAAACACCATATATTTT. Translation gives CASSVDMGNTIYF. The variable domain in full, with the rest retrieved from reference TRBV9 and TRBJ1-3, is DSGVTQTPKHLITATGQRVTLRCSPRSGDLSVYWYQQSLDQGLQFLIQYYNGEERAKGNILERFSAQQFPDLHSELNLSSLELGDSALYFCASSVDMGNTIYFGEGSWLTVV.

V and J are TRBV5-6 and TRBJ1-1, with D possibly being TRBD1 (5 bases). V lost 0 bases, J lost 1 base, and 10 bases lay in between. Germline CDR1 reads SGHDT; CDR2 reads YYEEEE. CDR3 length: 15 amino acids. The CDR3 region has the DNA TGTGCCAGCAGCTTGGGGGGACTGAGGAACACTGAAGCTTTCTTT. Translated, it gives CASSLGGLRNTEAFF.

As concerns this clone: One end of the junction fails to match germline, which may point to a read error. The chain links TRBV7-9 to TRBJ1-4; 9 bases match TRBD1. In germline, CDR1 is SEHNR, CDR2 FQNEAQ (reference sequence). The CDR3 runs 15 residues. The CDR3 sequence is CSSSSGGQGNEKLFF. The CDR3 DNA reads TGTTCCAGCAGCTCAGGGGGACAGGGTAATGAAAAACTGTTTTTT.

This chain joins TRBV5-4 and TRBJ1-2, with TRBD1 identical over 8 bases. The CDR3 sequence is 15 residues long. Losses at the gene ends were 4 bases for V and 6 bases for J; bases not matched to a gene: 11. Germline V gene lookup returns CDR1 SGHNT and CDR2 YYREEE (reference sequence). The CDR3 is CASSPGGQGSHGYTF. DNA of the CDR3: TGTGCCAGCAGCCCTGGAGGACAGGGTTCACATGGCTACACCTTC. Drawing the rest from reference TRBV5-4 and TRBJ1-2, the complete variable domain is ETGVTQSPTHLIKTRGQQVTLRCSSQSGHNTVSWYQQALGQGPQFIFQYYREEENGRGNFPPRFSGLQFPNYSSELNVNALELDDSALYLCASSPGGQGSHGYTFGSGTRLTVV.

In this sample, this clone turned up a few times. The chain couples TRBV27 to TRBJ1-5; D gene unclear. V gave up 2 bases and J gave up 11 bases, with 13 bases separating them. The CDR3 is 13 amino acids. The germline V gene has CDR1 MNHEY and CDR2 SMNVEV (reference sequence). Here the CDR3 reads CASSLRESGAQHF. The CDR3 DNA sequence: TGTGCCAGCAGTTTAAGGGAGTCCGGGGCCCAGCATTTT.

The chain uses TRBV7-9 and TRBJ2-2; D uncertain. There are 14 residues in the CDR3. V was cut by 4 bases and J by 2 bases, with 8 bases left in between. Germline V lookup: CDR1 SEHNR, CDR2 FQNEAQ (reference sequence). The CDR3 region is CASSYTRNTGELFF. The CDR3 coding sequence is TGTGCCAGCAGCTACACACGAAACACCGGGGAGCTGTTTTTT.

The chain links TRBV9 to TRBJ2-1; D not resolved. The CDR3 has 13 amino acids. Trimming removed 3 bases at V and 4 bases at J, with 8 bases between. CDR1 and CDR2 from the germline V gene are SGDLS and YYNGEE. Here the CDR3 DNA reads TGTGCCAGCAGCGCCGAGAGGTACAATGAGCAGTTCTTC. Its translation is CASSAERYNEQFF.

CDR3: CASSRGLAGVSYEQYF. Written as DNA, the CDR3 is TGCGCCAGCAGCAGGGGACTAGCGGGAGTCTCCTACGAGCAGTACTTC. The chain carries TRBV5-1 and TRBJ2-7, with TRBD2 identical over 14 bases. The CDR3 totals 16 residues. The V gene's germline CDR1 is SGHRS and CDR2 YFSETQ. V was pared by 4 bases and J by 0 bases, with 3 bases of the junction left unmatched.

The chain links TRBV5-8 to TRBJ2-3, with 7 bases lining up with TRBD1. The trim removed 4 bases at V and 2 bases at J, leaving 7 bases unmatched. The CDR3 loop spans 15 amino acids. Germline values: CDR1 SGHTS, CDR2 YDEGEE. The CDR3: CASSPNDRDTDTQYF. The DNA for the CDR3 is TGTGCCAGCAGCCCAAATGACAGGGACACAGATACGCAGTATTTT.

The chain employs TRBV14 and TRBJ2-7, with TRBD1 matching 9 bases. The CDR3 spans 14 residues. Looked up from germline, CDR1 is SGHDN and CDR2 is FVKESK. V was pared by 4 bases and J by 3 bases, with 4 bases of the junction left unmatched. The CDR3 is CASSLTGGGYEQYF. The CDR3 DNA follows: TGTGCCAGCAGCCTGACAGGGGGAGGCTACGAGCAGTACTTC.

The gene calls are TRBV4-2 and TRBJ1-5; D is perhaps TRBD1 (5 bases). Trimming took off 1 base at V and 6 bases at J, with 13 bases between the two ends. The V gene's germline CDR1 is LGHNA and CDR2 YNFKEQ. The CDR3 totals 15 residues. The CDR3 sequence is CASSQGTGGAQPQHF. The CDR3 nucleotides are TGTGCCAGCAGCCAAGGAACGGGAGGGGCTCAGCCCCAGCATTTT.

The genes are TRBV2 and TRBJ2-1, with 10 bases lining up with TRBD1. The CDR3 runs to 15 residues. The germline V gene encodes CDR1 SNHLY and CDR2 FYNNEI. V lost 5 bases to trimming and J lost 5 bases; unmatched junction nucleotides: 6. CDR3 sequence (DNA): TGTGCCAGCAGTCTTGACAGGGGGCCAGACAATGAGCAGTTCTTC. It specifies CASSLDRGPDNEQFF.

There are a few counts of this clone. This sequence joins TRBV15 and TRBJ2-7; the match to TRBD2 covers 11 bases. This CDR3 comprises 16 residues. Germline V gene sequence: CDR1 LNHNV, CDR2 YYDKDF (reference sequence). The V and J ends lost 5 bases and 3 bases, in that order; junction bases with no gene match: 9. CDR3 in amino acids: CATSSRTSGLGYEQYF. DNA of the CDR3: TGTGCCACCAGCTCTCGGACTAGCGGGTTAGGCTACGAGCAGTACTTC.

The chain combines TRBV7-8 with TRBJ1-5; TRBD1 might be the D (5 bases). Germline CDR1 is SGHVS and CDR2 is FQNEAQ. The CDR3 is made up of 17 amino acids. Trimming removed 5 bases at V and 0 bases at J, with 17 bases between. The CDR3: CASSPPGRGLSNQPQHF. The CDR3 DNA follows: TGTGCCAGCAGCCCCCCGGGGAGGGGCCTTAGCAATCAGCCCCAGCATTTT. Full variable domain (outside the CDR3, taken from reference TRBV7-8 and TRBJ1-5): GAGVSQSPRYKVAKRGQDVALRCDPISGHVSLFWYQQALGQGPEFLTYFQNEAQLDKSGLPSDRFFAERPEGSVSTLKIQRTQQEDSAVYLCASSPPGRGLSNQPQHFGDGTRLSIL.

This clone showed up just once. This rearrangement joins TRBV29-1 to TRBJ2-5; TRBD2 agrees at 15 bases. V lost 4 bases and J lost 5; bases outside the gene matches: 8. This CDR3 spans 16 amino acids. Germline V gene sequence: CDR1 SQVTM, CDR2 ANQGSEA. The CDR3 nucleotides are TGCAGCGTTGCGGGACTAGCGGGAGGCATCGGGGAGACCCAGTACTTC. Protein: CSVAGLAGGIGETQYF.

The CDR3 DNA reads as TGCGCCAGCAGCCGCTTACAGGGGGAGGGTTCACCCCTCCACTTT. The encoded protein is CASSRLQGEGSPLHF. The V and J genes are TRBV4-3 and TRBJ1-6, with 8 positions matching TRBD1. This CDR3 region has 15 residues. Germline loops: CDR1 LGHNA, CDR2 YSLEER. V dropped 4 bases and J dropped 9; count of bases not matched to a gene: 8.

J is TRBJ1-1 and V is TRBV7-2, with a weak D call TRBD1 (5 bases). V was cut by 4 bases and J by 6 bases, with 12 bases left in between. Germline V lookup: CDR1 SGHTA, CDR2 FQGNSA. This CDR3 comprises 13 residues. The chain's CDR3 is CASSSLTGAEAFF. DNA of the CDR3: TGTGCCAGCAGCTCCCTCACGGGGGCTGAAGCTTTCTTT.

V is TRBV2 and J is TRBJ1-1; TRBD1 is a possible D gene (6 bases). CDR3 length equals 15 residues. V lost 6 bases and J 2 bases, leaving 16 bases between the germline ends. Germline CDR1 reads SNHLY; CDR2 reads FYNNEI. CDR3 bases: TGTGCCAGCAGACCGGACAGTGTACGAAACACTGAAGCTTTCTTT. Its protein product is CASRPDSVRNTEAFF.

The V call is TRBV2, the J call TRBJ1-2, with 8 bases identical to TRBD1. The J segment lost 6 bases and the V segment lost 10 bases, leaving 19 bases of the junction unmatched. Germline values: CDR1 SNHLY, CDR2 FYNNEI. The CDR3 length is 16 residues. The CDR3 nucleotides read TGTGCCAACCACAGTCCCGGGACAGGTCTGGTGGATGGCTACACCTTC. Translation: CANHSPGTGLVDGYTF.

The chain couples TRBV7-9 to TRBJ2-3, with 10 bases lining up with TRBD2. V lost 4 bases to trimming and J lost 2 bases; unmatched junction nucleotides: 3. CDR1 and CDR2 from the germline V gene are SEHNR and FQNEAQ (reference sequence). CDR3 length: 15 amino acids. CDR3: CASSSSGRATDTQYF. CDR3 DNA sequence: TGTGCCAGCAGCTCTAGCGGGAGAGCCACAGATACGCAGTATTTT.

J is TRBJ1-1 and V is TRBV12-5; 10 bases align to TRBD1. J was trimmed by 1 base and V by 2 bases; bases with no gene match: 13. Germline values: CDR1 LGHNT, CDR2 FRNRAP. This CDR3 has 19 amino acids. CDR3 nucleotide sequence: TGTGCTAGTGGTTTGTCCCTATCCTCGACAGGGGGCGGGAACACTGAAGCTTTCTTT. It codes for CASGLSLSSTGGGNTEAFF.

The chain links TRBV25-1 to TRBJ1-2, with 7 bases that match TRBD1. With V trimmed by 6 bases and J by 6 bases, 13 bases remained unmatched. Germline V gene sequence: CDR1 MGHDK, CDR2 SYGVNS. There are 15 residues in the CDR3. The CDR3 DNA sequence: TGTGCCAGCAGCCAAATACAGGGGAGGTACGATGGCTACACCTTC. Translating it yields CASSQIQGRYDGYTF.

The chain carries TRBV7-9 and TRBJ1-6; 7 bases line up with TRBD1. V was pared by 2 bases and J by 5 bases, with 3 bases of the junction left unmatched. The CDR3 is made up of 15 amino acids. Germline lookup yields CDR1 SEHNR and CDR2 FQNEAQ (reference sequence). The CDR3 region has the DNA TGTGCCAGCAGCTTATGGGACAGAGATAATTCACCCCTCCACTTT. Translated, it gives CASSLWDRDNSPLHF.

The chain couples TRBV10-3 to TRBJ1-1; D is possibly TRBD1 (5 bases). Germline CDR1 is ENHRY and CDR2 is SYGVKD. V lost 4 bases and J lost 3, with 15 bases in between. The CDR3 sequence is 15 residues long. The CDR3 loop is CAISVGPGGDTEAFF. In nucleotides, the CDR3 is TGTGCCATCAGTGTCGGTCCGGGAGGGGACACTGAAGCTTTCTTT.

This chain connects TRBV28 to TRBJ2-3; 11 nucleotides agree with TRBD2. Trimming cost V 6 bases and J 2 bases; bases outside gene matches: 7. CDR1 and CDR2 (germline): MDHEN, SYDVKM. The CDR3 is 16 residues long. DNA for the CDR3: TGTGCCAGCAGCTCAGGGACTAGCGGTTACACAGATACGCAGTATTTT. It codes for CASSSGTSGYTDTQYF.

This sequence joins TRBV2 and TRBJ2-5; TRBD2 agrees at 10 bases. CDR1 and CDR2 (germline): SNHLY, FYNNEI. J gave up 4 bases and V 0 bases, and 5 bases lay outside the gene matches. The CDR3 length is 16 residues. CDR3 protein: CASSEARASGGETQYF. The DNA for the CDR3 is TGTGCCAGCAGTGAAGCGCGGGCTAGCGGGGGAGAGACCCAGTACTTC.

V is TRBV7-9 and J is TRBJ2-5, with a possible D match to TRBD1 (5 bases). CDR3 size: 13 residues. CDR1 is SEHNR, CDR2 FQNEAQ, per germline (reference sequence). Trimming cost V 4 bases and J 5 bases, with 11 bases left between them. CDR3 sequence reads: CASSSVNRETQYF. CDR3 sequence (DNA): TGTGCCAGCAGCTCGGTGAACAGGGAGACCCAGTACTTC.

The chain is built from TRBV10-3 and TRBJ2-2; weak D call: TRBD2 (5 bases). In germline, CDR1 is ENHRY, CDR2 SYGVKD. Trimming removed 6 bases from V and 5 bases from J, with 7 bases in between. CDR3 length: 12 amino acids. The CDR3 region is CAIRPGTGELFF. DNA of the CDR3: TGTGCCATCAGACCGGGGACCGGGGAGCTGTTTTTT.